This passage covers 25 T cell receptor beta chains from one sample sequenced in a study of blood T cell repertoires in COVID-19. Sequencing used immunoSEQ multiplex PCR; TCRdb keeps in-frame clones, though not all of them. The table has hundreds of thousands of clones, around 85% seen once. Sequenced input: peripheral blood. Receptor source: a woman aged 80 or over with acute or convalescent COVID-19.

The V and J genes are TRBV5-1 and TRBJ1-1; D not resolved. Germline CDR1 SGHRS, CDR2 YFSETQ. The CDR3 is 14 residues long. Between the trimmed V and J ends, which lost 1 base and 3 bases, there was a span of 10 bases. This CDR3 is CASSLSREDTEAFF. The CDR3, as DNA: TGCGCCAGCAGCTTGTCGAGGGAGGACACTGAAGCTTTCTTT.

V usage is TRBV6-5 and J usage is TRBJ2-3; 9 bases align to TRBD2. Looked up from germline, CDR1 is MNHEY and CDR2 is SVGAGI. CDR3 size: 15 residues. V was pared by 6 bases and J by 4 bases, with 8 bases of the junction left unmatched. This chain's CDR3 is CASRTSAGGADTQYF. CDR3 nucleotide sequence: TGTGCCAGCAGGACCTCGGCGGGGGGGGCAGATACGCAGTATTTT.

The chain has TRBV7-9 and TRBJ1-2, with D unresolved. Germline loops: CDR1 SEHNR, CDR2 FQNEAQ (reference sequence). With 4 bases removed from V and 7 bases from J, the gap between germline ends came to 19 bases. This CDR3 comprises 15 residues. CDR3 DNA sequence: TGTGCCAGCAGCTCAAACGGAGTATGGGCGGGTGGCTACACCTTC. Amino acid sequence: CASSSNGVWAGGYTF.

The chain is built from TRBV21-1 and TRBJ1-5. TRBV21-1 constitutes a pseudogene. The CDR3 has 15 residues. In DNA form, the CDR3 reads TGTGCCAGCAGCAATCTTCTGGGACTCAATCAGCCCCAGCATTTT. The encoded protein is CASSNLLGLNQPQHF.

In DNA form, the CDR3 reads TGTGCCATCAGTGAGACTAGCGGGGACCAGGAGCAGTACTTC. Protein product: CAISETSGDQEQYF. The V call is TRBV10-3, the J call TRBJ2-7; 10 nucleotides align to TRBD2. The CDR3 length is 14 residues. Germline CDR1 is ENHRY and CDR2 is SYGVKD. The J segment lost 7 bases and the V segment lost 2 bases, leaving 5 bases of the junction unmatched.

The V call is TRBV3-1 (or the pseudogene TRBV3-2), the J call TRBJ1-1; D is uncertain. V was cut by 4 bases and J by 1 base, with 7 bases left in between. The CDR3 loop spans 13 amino acids. Germline CDR1 and CDR2: LGHDT and YNNKEL (reference sequence). The CDR3 DNA is TGTGCCAGCAGCCTCTTGAGGAACACTGAAGCTTTCTTT. It specifies CASSLLRNTEAFF.

Only a few counts were recorded for this clone. J is TRBJ1-5 and V is TRBV19, with 9 bases that match TRBD1. There are 17 residues in the CDR3. The V and J ends lost 5 bases and 1 base, in that order; junction bases with no gene match: 9. CDR1 and CDR2 (germline): LNHDA, SQIVND (reference sequence). The CDR3 DNA reads TGTGCCAGTAGTTCAACGGACAGGGGCGGGAGCAATCAGCCCCAGCATTTT. It encodes CASSSTDRGGSNQPQHF.

The V call is TRBV6-5, the J call TRBJ1-2; 8 bases match TRBD1. V lost 8 bases, J lost 8 bases, and 13 bases stayed unmatched. Germline loops: CDR1 MNHEY, CDR2 SVGAGI. The CDR3 is 14 residues long. CDR3 sequence reads: CASSNRDRSGGYTF. Written as DNA, the CDR3 is TGTGCCAGCTCAAACCGGGACAGGTCGGGAGGCTACACCTTC.

As regards this clone: At one boundary the junction diverges from the germline segment, which might be a read error. This chain connects TRBV7-7 to TRBJ2-2; 7 nucleotides agree with TRBD1. This CDR3 has 14 residues. In germline, CDR1 is SSHAT, CDR2 FNYEAQ (reference sequence). This CDR3 reads CASSLDRETGELFF. In DNA, the CDR3 is TGTGCTAGCAGCTTAGACAGGGAAACCGGGGAGCTGTTTTTT.

V gene TRBV28 combines with J gene TRBJ1-1; D possibly corresponds to TRBD1 (5 bases). Trimming pared 6 bases from V and 4 bases from J, leaving 15 bases between. Germline lookup yields CDR1 MDHEN and CDR2 SYDVKM. The length of the CDR3 is 14 residues. The CDR3 here is CASRPSGGGTEAFF. The CDR3 bases are TGTGCCAGCAGGCCCTCCGGGGGGGGCACTGAAGCTTTCTTT.

The chain couples TRBV18 to TRBJ1-5; 8 bases map to TRBD1. The CDR3 has 13 amino acids. Germline CDR1 reads KGHSH; CDR2 reads LQKENI. V shed 6 bases and J 4 bases; nucleotides not matched to a gene: 2. Written as DNA, the CDR3 is TGTGCCAGCTCCAGGGGGCCGAATCAGCCCCAGCATTTT. Encoded protein: CASSRGPNQPQHF. The full variable domain, completed using reference TRBV18 and TRBJ1-5, is NAGVMQNPRHLVRRRGQEARLRCSPMKGHSHVYWYRQLPEEGLKFMVYLQKENIIDESGMPKERFSAEFPKEGPSILRIQQVVRGDSAAYFCASSRGPNQPQHFGDGTRLSIL.

V is TRBV29-1 and J is TRBJ1-2; TRBD1 aligns across 7 bases. Germline V gene data show CDR1 as SQVTM and CDR2 as ANQGSEA. J lost 2 bases, V lost 6 bases, and 9 bases had no gene match. CDR3 length: 14 amino acids. CDR3 amino acids: CSVRPAGGNYGYTF. The CDR3 DNA follows: TGCAGCGTGCGCCCCGCAGGGGGGAACTATGGCTACACCTTC.

The chain couples TRBV19 to TRBJ2-3, with a weak D call TRBD2 (5 bases). The V gene's germline CDR1 is LNHDA and CDR2 SQIVND (reference sequence). Deletions cut 6 bases from V and 7 bases from J, with 11 bases between. The CDR3 runs to 12 residues. In DNA form, the CDR3 reads TGTGCCAGTAGCCCTAGGACTTATACGCAGTATTTT. The encoded protein is CASSPRTYTQYF.

The chain has TRBV15 and TRBJ1-4, with 7 bases matching TRBD1. In germline, CDR1 is LNHNV, CDR2 YYDKDF (reference sequence). V shed 2 bases, J shed 5 bases, and the junction held 8 bases outside the gene matches. The CDR3 runs to 16 residues. CDR3 sequence: CATSRLRQGVNEKLFF. CDR3 bases: TGTGCCACCAGCAGACTTCGACAGGGAGTAAATGAAAAACTGTTTTTT.

The chain links TRBV15 to TRBJ2-1, with D hard to call. V gave up 0 bases and J gave up 10 bases, with 4 bases separating them. Germline CDR1 reads LNHNV; CDR2 reads YYDKDF (reference sequence). This CDR3 comprises 11 residues. This chain's CDR3 is CATSRESEQFF. CDR3 coding DNA: TGTGCCACCAGCAGAGAGAGCGAGCAGTTCTTC.

This rearrangement joins TRBV7-8 to TRBJ1-6; D remains unclear. The CDR3 contains 15 residues. Trimming took off 5 bases at V and 7 bases at J, with 15 bases between the two ends. CDR1 and CDR2 from the germline V gene are SGHVS and FQNEAQ. Written as DNA, the CDR3 is TGTGCCAGCAGCACCGGCCCCCGAGGAAATTCACCCCTCCACTTT. This codes for CASSTGPRGNSPLHF.

The chain has TRBV6-1 and TRBJ1-5, with a tentative D call TRBD1 (5 bases). V lost 1 base, J lost 4 bases, and 14 bases lay in between. Looked up from germline, CDR1 is MNHNS and CDR2 is SASEGT. CDR3 length: 16 amino acids. This CDR3 reads CASSEGKGRRNQPQHF. The CDR3, as DNA: TGTGCCAGCAGTGAAGGGAAGGGGCGCAGGAATCAGCCCCAGCATTTT.

The V gene is TRBV19, the J gene TRBJ1-4, with D tentatively TRBD1 (5 bases). Germline V lookup: CDR1 LNHDA, CDR2 SQIVND (reference sequence). Trimming took off 5 bases at V and 8 bases at J, with 18 bases between the two ends. The CDR3 spans 15 residues. The CDR3 bases are TGTGCCAGTAGTGAAACAGGCCTCGCCCGGGAAAAACTGTTTTTT. Translated: CASSETGLAREKLFF.

The J gene is TRBJ2-2, the V gene TRBV5-1; TRBD1 aligns across 8 bases. V trimming: 6 bases; J trimming: 4 bases; junction bases outside the gene matches: 5. The CDR3 runs to 14 residues. Germline V CDR1 and CDR2: SGHRS, YFSETQ. CDR3 coding DNA: TGCGCCAGCATGCAGCAGGGGGCCACCGGGGAGCTGTTTTTT. Residues: CASMQQGATGELFF.

In its sample, this clone was seen once. The same CDR3 also results from other DNA sequences found in this sample. The chain couples TRBV12-3 or TRBV12-4 to TRBJ1-2; D may be TRBD1 (5 bases). The CDR3 runs to 13 residues. V was trimmed by 3 bases and J by 8 bases, leaving 13 bases between them. This CDR3 is CASSLKGAGGYTF. Here the CDR3 DNA reads TGTGCCAGCAGTTTGAAAGGGGCAGGAGGCTACACCTTC.

The chain carries TRBV2 and TRBJ2-3, with 12 positions matching TRBD2. In germline, CDR1 is SNHLY, CDR2 FYNNEI. The CDR3 consists of 17 residues. V shed 7 bases, J shed 0 bases, and the junction held 8 bases outside the gene matches. This CDR3 reads CASTRTSGVTSTDTQYF. CDR3 sequence (DNA): TGTGCCAGCACTCGGACTAGCGGGGTTACTAGCACAGATACGCAGTATTTT.

The chain joins TRBV3-1 (or the pseudogene TRBV3-2) to TRBJ1-1; 10 bases agree with TRBD1. J gave up 7 bases and V 4 bases, and 9 bases lay outside the gene matches. The germline V gene has CDR1 LGHDT and CDR2 YNNKEL (reference sequence). This CDR3 region has 15 residues. The CDR3 bases are TGTGCCAGCAGCCGACAGGGGGCGTGGGGGTATGAAGCTTTCTTT. It translates to CASSRQGAWGYEAFF.

This clone was recorded a few times. Additional DNA sequences in this sample encode the identical CDR3. The chain employs TRBV7-9 and TRBJ1-1; no clear D gene. The CDR3 length is 14 residues. Germline assignment: CDR1 SEHNR and CDR2 FQNEAQ (reference sequence). V lost 5 bases, J lost 0 bases, and 10 bases lay in between. The CDR3, as DNA: TGTGCCAGCAGCCCAGGACTCTTGAACACTGAAGCTTTCTTT. It encodes CASSPGLLNTEAFF. The whole variable domain, filled in from reference TRBV7-9 and TRBJ1-1, reads DTGVSQNPRHKITKRGQNVTFRCDPISEHNRLYWYRQTLGQGPEFLTYFQNEAQLEKSRLLSDRFSAERPKGSFSTLEIQRTEQGDSAMYLCASSPGLLNTEAFFGQGTRLTVV.

This clone was detected once. The V call is TRBV29-1, the J call TRBJ2-3, with TRBD2 matching 10 bases. Germline V gene data show CDR1 as SQVTM and CDR2 as ANQGSEA. This CDR3 contains 13 residues. V gave up 7 bases and J gave up 2 bases; unmatched junction bases: 3. The CDR3 DNA sequence: TGCAGCGCTACTAGCGGGGACACAGATACGCAGTATTTT. Translated, it gives CSATSGDTDTQYF.

The chain recombines TRBV6-2 or TRBV6-3 with TRBJ1-6; possibly TRBD1 for D (6 bases). V lost 0 bases, J lost 6 bases, and 9 bases lay in between. CDR1 is MNHEY and CDR2 is SVGEGT in the germline V gene. CDR3 length: 15 residues. For the CDR3, the DNA is TGTGCCAGCAGTTACTCAACAGGGCCTAATTCACCCCTCCACTTT. It encodes CASSYSTGPNSPLHF.